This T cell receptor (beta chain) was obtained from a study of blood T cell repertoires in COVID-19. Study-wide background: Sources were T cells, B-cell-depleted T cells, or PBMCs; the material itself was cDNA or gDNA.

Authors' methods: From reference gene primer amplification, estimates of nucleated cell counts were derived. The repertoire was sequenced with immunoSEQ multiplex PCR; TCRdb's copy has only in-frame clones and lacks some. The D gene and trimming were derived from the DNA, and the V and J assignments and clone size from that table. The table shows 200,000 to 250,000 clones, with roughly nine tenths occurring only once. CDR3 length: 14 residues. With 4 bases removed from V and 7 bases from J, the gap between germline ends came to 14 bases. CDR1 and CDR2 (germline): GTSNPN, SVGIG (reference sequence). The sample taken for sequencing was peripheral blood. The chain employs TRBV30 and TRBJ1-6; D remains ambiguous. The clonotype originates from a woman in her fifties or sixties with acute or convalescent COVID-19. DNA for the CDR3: TGTGCCTGGACCCCAGGCGGAGGGAATTCACCCCTCCACTTT. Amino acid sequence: CAWTPGGGNSPLHF.